The present TCR beta chain was sequenced within a study of control samples from healthy donors and cancer patients. Assay: immunoSEQ multiplex PCR; the TCRdb copy retains only in-frame clones and omits some. The table has over 90,000 clones, approximately 90% seen once. The sample taken for sequencing was PBMCs. The sequence derives from a man aged 55-75 years with lung cancer.

The CDR3 is CATRSYNEQFF. The CDR3 DNA is TGTGCCACTCGGTCCTACAATGAGCAGTTCTTC. This chain links TRBV24-1 with TRBJ2-1; no definite D call. V was cut by 10 bases and J by 1 base, with 4 bases left in between. CDR3 length equals 11 residues. Germline V gene sequence: CDR1 KGHDR, CDR2 SFDVKD.